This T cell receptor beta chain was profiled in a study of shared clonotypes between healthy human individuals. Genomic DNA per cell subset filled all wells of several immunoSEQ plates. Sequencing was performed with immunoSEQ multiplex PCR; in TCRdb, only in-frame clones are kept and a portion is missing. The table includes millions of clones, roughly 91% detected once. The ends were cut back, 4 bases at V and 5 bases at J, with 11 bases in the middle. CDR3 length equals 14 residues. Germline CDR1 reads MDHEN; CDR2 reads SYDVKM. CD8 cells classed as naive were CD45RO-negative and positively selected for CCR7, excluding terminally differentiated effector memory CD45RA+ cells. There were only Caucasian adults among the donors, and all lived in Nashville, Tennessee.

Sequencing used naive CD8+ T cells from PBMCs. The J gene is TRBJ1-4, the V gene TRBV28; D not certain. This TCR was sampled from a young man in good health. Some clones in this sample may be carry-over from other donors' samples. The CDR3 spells CASSSRDFNEKLFF. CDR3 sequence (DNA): TGTGCCAGCAGTTCCCGCGACTTCAATGAAAAACTGTTTTTT.